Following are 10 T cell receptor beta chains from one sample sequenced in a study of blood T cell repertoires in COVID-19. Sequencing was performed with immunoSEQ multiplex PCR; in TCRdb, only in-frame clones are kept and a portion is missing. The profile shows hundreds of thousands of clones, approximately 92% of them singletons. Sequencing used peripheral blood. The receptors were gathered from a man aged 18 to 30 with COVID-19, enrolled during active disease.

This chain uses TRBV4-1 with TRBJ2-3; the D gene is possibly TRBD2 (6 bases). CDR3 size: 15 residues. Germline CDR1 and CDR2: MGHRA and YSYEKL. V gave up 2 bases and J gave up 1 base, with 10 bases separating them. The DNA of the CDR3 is TGCGCCAGCAGCCAACTACTAGCAGGCACAGATACGCAGTATTTT. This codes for CASSQLLAGTDTQYF.

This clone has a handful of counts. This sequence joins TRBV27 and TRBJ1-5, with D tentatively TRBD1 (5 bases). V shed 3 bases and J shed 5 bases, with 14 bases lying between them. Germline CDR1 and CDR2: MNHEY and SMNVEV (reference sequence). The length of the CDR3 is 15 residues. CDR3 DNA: TGTGCCAGCAGTTTGATGGGACTAGGGGATCAGCCCCAGCATTTT. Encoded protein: CASSLMGLGDQPQHF.

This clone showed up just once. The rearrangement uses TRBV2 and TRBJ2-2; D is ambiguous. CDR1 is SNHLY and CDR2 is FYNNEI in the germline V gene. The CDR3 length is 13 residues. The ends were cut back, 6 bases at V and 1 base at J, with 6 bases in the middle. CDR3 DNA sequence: TGTGCCAGCAGCGAGGTGAACACCGGGGAGCTGTTTTTT. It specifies CASSEVNTGELFF. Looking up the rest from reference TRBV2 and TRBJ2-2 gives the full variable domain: EPEVTQTPSHQVTQMGQEVILRCVPISNHLYFYWYRQILGQKVEFLVSFYNNEISEKSEIFDDQFSVERPDGSNFTLKIRSTKLEDSAMYFCASSEVNTGELFFGEGSRLTVL.

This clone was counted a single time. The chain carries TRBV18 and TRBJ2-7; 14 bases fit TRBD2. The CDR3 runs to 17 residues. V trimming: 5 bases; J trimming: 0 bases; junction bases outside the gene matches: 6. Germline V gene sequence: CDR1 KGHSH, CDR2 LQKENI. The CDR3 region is CASSKGLAGEGSYEQYF. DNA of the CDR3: TGTGCCAGCTCAAAGGGACTAGCGGGAGAGGGCTCCTACGAGCAGTACTTC.

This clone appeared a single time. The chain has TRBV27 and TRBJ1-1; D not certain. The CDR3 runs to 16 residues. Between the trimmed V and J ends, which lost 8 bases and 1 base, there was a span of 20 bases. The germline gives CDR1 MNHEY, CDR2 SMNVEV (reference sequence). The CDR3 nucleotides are TGTGCCAGCCATCTAGGGCGAGGGTGGGGGAACACTGAAGCTTTCTTT. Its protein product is CASHLGRGWGNTEAFF.

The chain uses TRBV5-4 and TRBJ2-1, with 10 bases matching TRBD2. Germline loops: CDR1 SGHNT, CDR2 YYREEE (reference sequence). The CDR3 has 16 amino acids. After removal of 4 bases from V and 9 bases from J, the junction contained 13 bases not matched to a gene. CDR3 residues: CASSPRTSGSLGEQFF. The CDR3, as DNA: TGTGCCAGCAGCCCACGGACTAGCGGTTCATTAGGTGAGCAGTTCTTC.

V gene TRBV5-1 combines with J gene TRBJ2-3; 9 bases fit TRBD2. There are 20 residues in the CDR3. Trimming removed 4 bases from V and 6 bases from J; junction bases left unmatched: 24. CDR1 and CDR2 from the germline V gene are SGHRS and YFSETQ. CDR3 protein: CASSPDVTSGRVLGRDTQYF. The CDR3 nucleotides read TGCGCCAGCAGCCCGGACGTGACTAGCGGACGAGTACTAGGTAGGGATACGCAGTATTTT.

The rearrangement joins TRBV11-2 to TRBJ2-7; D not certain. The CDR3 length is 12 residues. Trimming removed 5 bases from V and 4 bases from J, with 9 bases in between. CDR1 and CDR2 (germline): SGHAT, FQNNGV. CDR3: CASSHTGYEQYF. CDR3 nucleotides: TGTGCCAGCAGCCATACGGGTTACGAGCAGTACTTC. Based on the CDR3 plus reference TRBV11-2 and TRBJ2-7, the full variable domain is EAGVAQSPRYKIIEKRQSVAFWCNPISGHATLYWYQQILGQGPKLLIQFQNNGVVDDSQLPKDRFSAERLKGVDSTLKIQPAKLEDSAVYLCASSHTGYEQYFGPGTRLTVT.

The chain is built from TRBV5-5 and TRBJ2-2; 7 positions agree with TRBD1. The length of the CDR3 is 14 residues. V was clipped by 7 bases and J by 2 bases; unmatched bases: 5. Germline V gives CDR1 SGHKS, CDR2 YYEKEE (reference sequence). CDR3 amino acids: CASFRQGNTGELFF. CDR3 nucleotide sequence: TGTGCCAGCTTCCGACAGGGTAACACCGGGGAGCTGTTTTTT.

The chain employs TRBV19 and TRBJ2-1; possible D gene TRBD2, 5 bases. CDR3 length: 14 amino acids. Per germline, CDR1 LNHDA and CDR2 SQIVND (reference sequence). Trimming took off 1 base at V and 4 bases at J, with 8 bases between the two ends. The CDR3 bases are TGTGCCAGTAGTATAGCTCAGCGGTACAATGAGCAGTTCTTC. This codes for CASSIAQRYNEQFF.